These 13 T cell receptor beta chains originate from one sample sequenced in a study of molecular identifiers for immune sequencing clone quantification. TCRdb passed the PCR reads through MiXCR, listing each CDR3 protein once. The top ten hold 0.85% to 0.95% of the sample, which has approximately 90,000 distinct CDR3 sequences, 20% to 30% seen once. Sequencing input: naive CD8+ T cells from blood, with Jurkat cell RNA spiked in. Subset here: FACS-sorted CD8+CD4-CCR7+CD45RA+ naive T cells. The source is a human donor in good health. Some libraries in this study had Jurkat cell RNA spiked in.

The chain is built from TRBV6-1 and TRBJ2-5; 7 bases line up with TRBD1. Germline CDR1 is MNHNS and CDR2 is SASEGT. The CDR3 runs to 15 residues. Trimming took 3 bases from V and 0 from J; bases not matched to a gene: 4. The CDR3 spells CASSDSTGYQETQYF. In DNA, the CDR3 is TGTGCCAGCAGTGACTCGACAGGGTACCAAGAGACCCAGTACTTC.

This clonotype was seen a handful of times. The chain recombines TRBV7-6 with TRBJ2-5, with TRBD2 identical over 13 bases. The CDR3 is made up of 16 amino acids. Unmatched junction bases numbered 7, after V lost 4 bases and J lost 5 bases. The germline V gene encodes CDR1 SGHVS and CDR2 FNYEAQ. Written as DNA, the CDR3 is TGTGCCAGCAGCTCGGGACTAGCGGGACCCGGGGAGACCCAGTACTTC. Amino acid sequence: CASSSGLAGPGETQYF.

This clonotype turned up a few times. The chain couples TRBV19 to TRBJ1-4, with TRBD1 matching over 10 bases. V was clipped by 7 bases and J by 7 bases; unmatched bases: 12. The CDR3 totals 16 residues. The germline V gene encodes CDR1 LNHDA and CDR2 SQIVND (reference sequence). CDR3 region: CASTDEDRGSREKLFF. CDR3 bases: TGTGCCAGTACCGATGAGGACAGGGGGAGCCGTGAAAAACTGTTTTTT.

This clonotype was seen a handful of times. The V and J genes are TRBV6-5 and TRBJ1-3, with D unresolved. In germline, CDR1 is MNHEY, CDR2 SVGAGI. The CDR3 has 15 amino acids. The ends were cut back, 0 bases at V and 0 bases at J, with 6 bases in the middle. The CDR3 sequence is CASSYSSTSGNTIYF. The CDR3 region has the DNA TGTGCCAGCAGTTACTCGTCAACCTCTGGAAACACCATATATTTT.

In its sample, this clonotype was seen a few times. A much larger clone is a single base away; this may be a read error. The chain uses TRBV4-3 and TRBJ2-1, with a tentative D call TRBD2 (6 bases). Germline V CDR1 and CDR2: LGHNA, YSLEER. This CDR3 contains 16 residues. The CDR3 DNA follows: TGCGCCGGCAGCCAAGTCCCGCGGGAAGCCCACAATGAGCAGTTCTTC. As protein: CAGSQVPREAHNEQFF.

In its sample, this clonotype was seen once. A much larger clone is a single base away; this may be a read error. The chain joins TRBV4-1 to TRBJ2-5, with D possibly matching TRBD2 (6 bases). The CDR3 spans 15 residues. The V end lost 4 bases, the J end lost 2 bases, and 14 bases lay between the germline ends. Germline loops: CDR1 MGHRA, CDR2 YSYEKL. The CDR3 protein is CASSLTQAGQETQYF. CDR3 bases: TGCGCCAGCAGCCTAACTCAGGCGGGGCAAGAGACCCAGTACTTC.

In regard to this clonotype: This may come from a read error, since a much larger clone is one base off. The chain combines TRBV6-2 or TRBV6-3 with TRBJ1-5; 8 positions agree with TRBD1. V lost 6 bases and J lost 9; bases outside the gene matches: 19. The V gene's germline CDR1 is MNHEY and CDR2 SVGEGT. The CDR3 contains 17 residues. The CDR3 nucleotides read TGTGCCAGCAGCCTCGGTTGGGGGACAGGCGGAGGAGGGCCCCAGCATTTT. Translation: CASSLGWGTGGGGPQHF.

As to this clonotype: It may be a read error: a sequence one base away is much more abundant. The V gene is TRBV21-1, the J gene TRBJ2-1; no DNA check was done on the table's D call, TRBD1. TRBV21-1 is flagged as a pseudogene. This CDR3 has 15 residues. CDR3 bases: TGTACCAGCACCCCCTGGCGGGCCGGGATCGGTGAGCAGTTCTTC. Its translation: CTSTPWRAGIGEQFF.

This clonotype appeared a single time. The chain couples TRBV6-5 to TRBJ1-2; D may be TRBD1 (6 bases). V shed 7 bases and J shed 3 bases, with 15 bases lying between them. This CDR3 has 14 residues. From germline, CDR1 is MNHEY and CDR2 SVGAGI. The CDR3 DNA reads TGTGCCAGCACCCCCGGGACACATTACTATGGCTACACCTTC. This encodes CASTPGTHYYGYTF.

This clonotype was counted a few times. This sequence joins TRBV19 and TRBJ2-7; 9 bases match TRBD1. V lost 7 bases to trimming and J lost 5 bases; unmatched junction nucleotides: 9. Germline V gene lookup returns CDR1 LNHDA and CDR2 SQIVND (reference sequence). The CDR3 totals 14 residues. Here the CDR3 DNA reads TGTGCCAGTACCGAACGGACAGGGGTAAACGAGCAGTACTTC. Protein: CASTERTGVNEQYF.

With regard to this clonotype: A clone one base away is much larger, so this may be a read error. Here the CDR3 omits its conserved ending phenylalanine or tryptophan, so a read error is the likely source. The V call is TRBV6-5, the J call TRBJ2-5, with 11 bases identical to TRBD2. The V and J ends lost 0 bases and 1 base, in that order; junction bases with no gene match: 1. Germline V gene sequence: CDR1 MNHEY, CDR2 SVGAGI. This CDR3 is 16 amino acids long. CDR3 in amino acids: CASSYSGTSGQETQYS. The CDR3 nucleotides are TGTGCCAGCAGTTACTCCGGGACTAGCGGCCAAGAGACCCAGTACTCC.

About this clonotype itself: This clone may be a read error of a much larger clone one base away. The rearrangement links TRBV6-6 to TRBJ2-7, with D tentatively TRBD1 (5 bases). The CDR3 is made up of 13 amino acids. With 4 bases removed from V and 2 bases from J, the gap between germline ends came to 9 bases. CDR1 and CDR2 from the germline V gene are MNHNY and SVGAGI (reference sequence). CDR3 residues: CASSWGGTYEQYF. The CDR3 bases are TGTGCCAGCAGTTGGGGCGGTACCTACGAGCAGTACTTC.

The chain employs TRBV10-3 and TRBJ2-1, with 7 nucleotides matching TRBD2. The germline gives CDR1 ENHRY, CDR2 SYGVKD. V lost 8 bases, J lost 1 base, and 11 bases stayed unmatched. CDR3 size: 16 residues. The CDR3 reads CAIGVISGFSYNEQFF. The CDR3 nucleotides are TGTGCCATCGGAGTGATTAGCGGGTTTTCCTACAATGAGCAGTTCTTC.